The subject of this entry is one T cell receptor beta chain. This sample is part of a study of blood T cell repertoires in COVID-19. The CDR3 contains 14 residues. Trimming shortened V by 5 bases and J by 5 bases, and 15 bases separated the two germline ends. Germline loops: CDR1 SNHLY, CDR2 FYNNEI. Only in-frame clones appear in the TCRdb table, and some are missing; sequencing was by immunoSEQ multiplex PCR. The table includes about 40,000 clones, roughly 84% detected once. The chain links TRBV2 to TRBJ1-1; D possibly corresponds to TRBD1 (5 bases). This clonotype was sampled from a human donor in a cohort sampled during active COVID-19. The specimen was peripheral blood. This chain's CDR3 is CASSRGGGGTEAFF. The CDR3 DNA reads TGTGCCAGCAGTCGGGGCGGGGGAGGGACTGAAGCTTTCTTT.